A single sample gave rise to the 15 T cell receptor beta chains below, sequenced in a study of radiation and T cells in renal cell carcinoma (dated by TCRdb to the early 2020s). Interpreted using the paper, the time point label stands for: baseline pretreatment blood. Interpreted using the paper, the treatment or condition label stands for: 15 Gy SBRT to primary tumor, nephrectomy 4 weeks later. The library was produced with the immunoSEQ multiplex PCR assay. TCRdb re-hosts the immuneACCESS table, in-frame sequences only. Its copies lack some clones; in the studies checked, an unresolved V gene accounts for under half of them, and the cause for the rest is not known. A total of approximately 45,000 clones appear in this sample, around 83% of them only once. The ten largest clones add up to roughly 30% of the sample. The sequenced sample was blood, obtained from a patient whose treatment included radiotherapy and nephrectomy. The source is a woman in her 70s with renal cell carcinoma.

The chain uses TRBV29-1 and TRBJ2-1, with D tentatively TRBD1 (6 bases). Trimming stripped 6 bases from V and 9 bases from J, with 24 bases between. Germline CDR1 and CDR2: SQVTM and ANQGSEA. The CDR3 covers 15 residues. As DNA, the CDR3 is TGCAGCGTGACAGGACTCGGGGTCCTAGGCAGTGAGCAGTTCTTC. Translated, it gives CSVTGLGVLGSEQFF.

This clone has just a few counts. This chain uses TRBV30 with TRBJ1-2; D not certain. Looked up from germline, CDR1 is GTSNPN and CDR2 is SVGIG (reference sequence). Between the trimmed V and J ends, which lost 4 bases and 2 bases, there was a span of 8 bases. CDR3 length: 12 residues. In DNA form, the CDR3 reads TGTGCCTGGACCCATACGAACTATGGCTACACCTTC. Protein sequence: CAWTHTNYGYTF.

The CDR3 DNA is TGTGCCAGCAGCTTAGATCTGACAGGGAATGAAAAACTGTTTTTT. Translating gives CASSLDLTGNEKLFF. V is TRBV7-8 and J is TRBJ1-4; 7 bases match TRBD1. Germline V lookup: CDR1 SGHVS, CDR2 FQNEAQ. The CDR3 contains 15 residues. Germline trimming cut 1 base from V and 5 bases from J; bases unmatched to any gene: 4.

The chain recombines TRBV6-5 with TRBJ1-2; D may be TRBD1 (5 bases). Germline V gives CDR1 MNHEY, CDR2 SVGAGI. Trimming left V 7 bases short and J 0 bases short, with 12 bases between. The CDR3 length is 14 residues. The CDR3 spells CASTRDGSNYGYTF. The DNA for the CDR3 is TGTGCCAGCACCCGGGACGGATCTAACTATGGCTACACCTTC.

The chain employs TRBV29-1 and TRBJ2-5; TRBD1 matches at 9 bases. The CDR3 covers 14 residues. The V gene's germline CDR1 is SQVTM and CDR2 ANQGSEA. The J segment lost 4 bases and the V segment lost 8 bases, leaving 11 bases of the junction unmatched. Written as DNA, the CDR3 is TGCAGCTTAGAGTTGACAGGGGGAGGAGAGACCCAGTACTTC. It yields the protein CSLELTGGGETQYF. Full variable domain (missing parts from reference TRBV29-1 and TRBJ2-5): SAVISQKPSRDICQRGTSLTIQCQVDSQVTMMFWYRQQPGQSLTLIATANQGSEATYESGFVIDKFPISRPNLTFSTLTVSNMSPEDSSIYLCSLELTGGGETQYFGPGTRLLVL.

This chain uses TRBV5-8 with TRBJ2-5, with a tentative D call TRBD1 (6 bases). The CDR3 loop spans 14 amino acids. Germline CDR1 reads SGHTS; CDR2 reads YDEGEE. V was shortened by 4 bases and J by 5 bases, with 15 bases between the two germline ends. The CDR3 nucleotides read TGTGCCAGCAGCGGAACAGGGTTGTGGGAGACCCAGTACTTC. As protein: CASSGTGLWETQYF. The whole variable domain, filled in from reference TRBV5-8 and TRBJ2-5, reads EAGVTQSPTHLIKTRGQQATLRCSPISGHTSVYWYQQALGLGLQFLLWYDEGEERNRGNFPPRFSGRQFPNYSSELNVNALELEDSALYLCASSGTGLWETQYFGPGTRLLVL.

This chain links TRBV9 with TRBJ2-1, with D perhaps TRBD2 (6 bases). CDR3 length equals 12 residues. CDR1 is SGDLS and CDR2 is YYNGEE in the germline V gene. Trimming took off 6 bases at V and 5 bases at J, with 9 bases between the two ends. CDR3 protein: CASTGLNNEQFF. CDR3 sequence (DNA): TGTGCCAGCACCGGACTAAACAATGAGCAGTTCTTC.

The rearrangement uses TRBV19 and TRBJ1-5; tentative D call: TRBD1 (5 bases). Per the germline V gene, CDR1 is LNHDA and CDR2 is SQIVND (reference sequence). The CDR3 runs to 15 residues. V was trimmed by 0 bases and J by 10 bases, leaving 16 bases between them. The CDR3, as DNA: TGTGCCAGTAGTATAGATTCCCAGGGAAGGGGACCCCAGCATTTT. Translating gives CASSIDSQGRGPQHF.

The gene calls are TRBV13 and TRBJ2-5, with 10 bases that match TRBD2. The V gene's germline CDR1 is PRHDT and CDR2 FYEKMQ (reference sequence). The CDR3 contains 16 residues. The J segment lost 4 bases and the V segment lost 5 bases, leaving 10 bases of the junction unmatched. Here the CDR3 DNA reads TGTGCCAGCAGCACACGGACTAGCGGTTTTGGAGAGACCCAGTACTTC. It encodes CASSTRTSGFGETQYF.

CDR3: CASSPLGGDGYTF. The CDR3 DNA follows: TGTGCCAGCAGCCCCTTGGGGGGGGATGGCTACACCTTC. The J gene is TRBJ1-2, the V gene TRBV7-3, with a weak D call TRBD1 (5 bases). Trimming shortened V by 5 bases and J by 6 bases, and 13 bases separated the two germline ends. Germline V gene data show CDR1 as SGHTA and CDR2 as FQGTGA. The CDR3 sequence is 13 residues long.

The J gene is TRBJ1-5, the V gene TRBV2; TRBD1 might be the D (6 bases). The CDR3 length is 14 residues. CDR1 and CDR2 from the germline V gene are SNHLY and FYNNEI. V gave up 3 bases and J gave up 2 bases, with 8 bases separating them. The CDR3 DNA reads TGTGCCAGCAGTGAGACAGGACGCAATCAGCCCCAGCATTTT. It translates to CASSETGRNQPQHF.

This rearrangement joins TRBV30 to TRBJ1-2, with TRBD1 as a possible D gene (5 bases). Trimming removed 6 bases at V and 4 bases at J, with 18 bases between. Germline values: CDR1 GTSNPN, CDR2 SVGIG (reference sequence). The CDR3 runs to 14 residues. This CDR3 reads CACDLLQAAYGYTF. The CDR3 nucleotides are TGTGCCTGCGACTTACTACAGGCCGCCTATGGCTACACCTTC. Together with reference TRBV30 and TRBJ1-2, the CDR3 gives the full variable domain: SQTIHQWPATLVQPVGSPLSLECTVEGTSNPNLYWYRQAAGRGLQLLFYSVGIGQISSEVPQNLSASRPQDRQFILSSKKLLLSDSGFYLCACDLLQAAYGYTFGSGTRLTVV.

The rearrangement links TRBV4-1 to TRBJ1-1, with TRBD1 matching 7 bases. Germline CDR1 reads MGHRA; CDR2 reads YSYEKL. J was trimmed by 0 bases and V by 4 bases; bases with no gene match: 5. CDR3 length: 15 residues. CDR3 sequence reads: CASSREGQMNTEAFF. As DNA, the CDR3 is TGCGCCAGCAGCCGGGAGGGACAGATGAACACTGAAGCTTTCTTT.

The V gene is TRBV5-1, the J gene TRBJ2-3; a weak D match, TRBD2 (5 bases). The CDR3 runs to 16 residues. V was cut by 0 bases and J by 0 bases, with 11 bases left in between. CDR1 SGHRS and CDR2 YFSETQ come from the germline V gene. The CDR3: CASSLGAGGSTDTQYF. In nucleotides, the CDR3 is TGCGCCAGCAGCTTGGGGGCGGGCGGAAGCACAGATACGCAGTATTTT.

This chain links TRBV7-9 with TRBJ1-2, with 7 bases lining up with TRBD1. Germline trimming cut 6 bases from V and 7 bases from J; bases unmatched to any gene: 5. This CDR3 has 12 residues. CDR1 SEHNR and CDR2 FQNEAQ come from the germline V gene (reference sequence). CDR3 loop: CASRGDSLGYTF. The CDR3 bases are TGTGCCAGCAGGGGGGACAGTCTTGGCTACACCTTC.